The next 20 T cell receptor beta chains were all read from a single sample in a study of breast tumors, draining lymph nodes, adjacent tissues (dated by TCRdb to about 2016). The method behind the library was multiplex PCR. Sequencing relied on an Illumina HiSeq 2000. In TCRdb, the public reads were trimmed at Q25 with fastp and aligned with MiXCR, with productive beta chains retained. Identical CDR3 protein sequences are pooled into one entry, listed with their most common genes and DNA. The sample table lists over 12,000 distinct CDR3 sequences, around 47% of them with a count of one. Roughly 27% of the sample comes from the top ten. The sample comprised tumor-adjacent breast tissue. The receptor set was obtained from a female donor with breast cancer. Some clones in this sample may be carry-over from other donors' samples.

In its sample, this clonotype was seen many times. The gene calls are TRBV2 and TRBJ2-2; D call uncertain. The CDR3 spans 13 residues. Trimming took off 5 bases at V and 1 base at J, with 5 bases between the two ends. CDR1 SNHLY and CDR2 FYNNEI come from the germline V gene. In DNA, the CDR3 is TGTGCCAGCAGTACAGAGAACACCGGGGAGCTGTTTTTT. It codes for CASSTENTGELFF.

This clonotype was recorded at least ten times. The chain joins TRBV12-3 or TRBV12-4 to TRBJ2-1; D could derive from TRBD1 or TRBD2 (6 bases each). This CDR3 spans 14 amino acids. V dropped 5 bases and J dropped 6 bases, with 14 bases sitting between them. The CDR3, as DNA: TGTGCCAGCAGTCCGGAGGGGGTATCCAATGAGCAGTTCTTC. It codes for CASSPEGVSNEQFF.

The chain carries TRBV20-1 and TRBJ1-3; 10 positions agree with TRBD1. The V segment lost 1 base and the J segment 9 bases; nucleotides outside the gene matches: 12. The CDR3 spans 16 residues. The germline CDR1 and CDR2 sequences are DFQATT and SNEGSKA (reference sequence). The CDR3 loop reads CSARAKGTGDGVTIYF. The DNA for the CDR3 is TGCAGTGCTAGAGCTAAGGGGACAGGGGACGGAGTCACCATATATTTT.

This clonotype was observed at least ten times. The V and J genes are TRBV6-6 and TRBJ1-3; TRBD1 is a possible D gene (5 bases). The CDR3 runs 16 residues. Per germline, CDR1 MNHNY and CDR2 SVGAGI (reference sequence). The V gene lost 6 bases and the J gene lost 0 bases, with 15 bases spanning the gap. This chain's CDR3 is CASRTRGGDSGNTIYF. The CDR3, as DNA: TGTGCCAGCAGAACCCGGGGGGGGGACTCTGGAAACACCATATATTTT.

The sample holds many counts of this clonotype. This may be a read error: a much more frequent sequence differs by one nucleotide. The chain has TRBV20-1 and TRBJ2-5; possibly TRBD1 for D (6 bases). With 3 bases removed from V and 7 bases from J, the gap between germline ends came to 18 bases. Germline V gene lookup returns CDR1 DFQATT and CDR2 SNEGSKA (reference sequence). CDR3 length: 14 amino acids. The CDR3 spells CSARLQGKSATQYF. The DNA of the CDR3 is TGCAGTGCTAGGCTGCAGGGGAAGTCGGCGACCCAGTACTTC.

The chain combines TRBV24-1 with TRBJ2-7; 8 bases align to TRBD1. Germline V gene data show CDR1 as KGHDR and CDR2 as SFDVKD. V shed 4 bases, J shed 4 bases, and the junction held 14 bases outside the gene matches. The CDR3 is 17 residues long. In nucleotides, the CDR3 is TGTGCCACCAGTGACATTGAAGAACGGACAGGGAAATACGAGCAGTACTTC. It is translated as CATSDIEERTGKYEQYF.

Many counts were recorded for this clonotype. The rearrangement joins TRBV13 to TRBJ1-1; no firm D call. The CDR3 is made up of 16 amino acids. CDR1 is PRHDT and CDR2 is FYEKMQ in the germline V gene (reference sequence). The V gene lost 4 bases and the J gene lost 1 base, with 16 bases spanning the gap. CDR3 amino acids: CASSSGTYGGNTEAFF. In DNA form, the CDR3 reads TGTGCCAGCAGCTCCGGAACCTACGGAGGGAACACTGAAGCTTTCTTT. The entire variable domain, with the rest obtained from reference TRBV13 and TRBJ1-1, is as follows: AAGVIQSPRHLIKEKRETATLKCYPIPRHDTVYWYQQGPGQDPQFLISFYEKMQSDKGSIPDRFSAQQFSDYHSELNMSSLELGDSALYFCASSSGTYGGNTEAFFGQGTRLTVV.

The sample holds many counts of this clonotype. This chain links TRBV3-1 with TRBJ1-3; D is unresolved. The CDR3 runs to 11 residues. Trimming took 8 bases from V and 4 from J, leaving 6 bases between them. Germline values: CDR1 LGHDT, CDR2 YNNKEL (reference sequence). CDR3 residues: CASGQGNTIYF. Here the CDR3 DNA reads TGTGCCAGCGGTCAGGGAAACACCATATATTTT. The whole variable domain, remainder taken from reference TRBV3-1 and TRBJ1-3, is DTAVSQTPKYLVTQMGNDKSIKCEQNLGHDTMYWYKQDSKKFLKIMFSYNNKELIINETVPNRFSPKSPDKAHLNLHINSLELGDSAVYFCASGQGNTIYFGEGSWLTVV.

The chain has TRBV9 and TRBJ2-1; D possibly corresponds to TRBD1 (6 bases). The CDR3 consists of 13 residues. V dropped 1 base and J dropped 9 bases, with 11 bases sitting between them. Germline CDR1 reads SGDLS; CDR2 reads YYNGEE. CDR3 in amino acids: CASSVSGVGEQFF. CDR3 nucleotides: TGTGCCAGCAGCGTATCAGGGGTTGGTGAGCAGTTCTTC.

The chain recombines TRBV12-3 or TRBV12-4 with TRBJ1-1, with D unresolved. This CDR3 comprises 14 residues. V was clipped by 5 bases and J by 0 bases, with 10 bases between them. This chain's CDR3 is CASSQNTLNTEAFF. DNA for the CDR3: TGTGCCAGCAGTCAAAACACCCTGAACACTGAAGCTTTCTTT.

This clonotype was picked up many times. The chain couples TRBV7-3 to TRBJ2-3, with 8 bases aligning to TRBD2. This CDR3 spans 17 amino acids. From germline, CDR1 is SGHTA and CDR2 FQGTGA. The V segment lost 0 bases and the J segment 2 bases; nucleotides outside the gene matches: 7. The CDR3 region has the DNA TGTGCCAGCAGCTTAACCCCACGCGGGGGGCTCACAGATACGCAGTATTTT. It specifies CASSLTPRGGLTDTQYF.

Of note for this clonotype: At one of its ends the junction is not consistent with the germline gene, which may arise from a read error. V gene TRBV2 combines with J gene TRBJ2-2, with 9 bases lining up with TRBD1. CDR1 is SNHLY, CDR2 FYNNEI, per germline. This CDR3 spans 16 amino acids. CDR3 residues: CASSETGTGNTGELFF. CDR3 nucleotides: TGTGCCAGCAGCGAAACCGGGACAGGGAACACCGGGGAGCTGTTTTTC.

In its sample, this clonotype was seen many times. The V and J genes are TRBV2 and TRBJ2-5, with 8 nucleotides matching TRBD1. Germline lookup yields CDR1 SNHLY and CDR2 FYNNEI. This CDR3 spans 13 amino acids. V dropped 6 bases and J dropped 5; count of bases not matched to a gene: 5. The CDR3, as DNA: TGTGCCAGCAGCTCGGACAGGGTGGAGACCCAGTACTTC. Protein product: CASSSDRVETQYF.

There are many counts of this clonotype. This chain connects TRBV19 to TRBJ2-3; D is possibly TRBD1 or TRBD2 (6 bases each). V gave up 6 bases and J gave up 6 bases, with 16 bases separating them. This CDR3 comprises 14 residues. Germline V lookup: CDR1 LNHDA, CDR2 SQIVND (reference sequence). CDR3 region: CASSPWGARDTQYF. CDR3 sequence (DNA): TGTGCCAGTAGCCCTTGGGGGGCTCGGGATACGCAGTATTTT.

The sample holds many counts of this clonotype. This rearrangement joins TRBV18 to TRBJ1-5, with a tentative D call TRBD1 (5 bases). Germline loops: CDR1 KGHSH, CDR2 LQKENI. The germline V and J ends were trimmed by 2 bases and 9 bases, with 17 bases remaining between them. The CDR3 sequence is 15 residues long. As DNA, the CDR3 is TGTGCCAGCTCACCATCAGGGCGCGGGGAATTGCCCCAGCATTTT. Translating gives CASSPSGRGELPQHF.

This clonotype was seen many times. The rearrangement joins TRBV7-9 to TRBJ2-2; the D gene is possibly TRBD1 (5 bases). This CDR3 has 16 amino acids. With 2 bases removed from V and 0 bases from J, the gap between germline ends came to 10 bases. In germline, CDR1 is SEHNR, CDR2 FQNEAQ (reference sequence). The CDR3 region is CASSLWGITNTGELFF. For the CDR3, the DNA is TGTGCCAGCAGCTTATGGGGCATTACGAACACCGGGGAGCTGTTTTTT.

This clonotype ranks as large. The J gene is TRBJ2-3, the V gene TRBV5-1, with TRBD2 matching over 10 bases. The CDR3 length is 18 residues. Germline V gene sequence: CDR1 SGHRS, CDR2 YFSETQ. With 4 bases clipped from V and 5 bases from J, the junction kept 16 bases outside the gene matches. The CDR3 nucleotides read TGCGCCAGCAGCAGGCTAGCGGGAGCGGGGTATGTAGGAGATACGCAGTATTTT. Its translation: CASSRLAGAGYVGDTQYF.

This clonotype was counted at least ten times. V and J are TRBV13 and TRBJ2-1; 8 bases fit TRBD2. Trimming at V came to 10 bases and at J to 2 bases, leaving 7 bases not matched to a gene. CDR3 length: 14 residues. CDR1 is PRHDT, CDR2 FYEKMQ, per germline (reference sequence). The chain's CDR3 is CATGGGAAYNEQFF. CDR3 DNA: TGTGCCACCGGGGGGGGGGCCGCCTACAATGAGCAGTTCTTC.

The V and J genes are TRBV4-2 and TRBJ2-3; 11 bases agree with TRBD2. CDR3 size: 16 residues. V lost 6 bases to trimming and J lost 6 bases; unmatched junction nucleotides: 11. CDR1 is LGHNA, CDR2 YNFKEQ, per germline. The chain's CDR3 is CASSKTSGSTVDTQYF. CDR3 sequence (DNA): TGTGCCAGCAGTAAAACTAGCGGGAGTACGGTTGATACGCAGTATTTT.

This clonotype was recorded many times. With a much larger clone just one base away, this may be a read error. CDR3 region: CASSDWDREYNERFF. CDR3 DNA: TGTGCCAGCAGTGACTGGGACAGAGAGTACAATGAGCGGTTCTTC. The J gene is TRBJ2-1, the V gene TRBV6-2 or TRBV6-3; TRBD1 aligns across 7 bases. There are 15 residues in the CDR3. Germline values: CDR1 MNHEY, CDR2 SVGEGT.